The source of this T cell receptor (beta chain) is a study of blood T cell repertoires in COVID-19. This CDR3 is built from 14 residues. J gave up 6 bases and V 4 bases, and 8 bases lay outside the gene matches. Per the germline V gene, CDR1 is SGHTS and CDR2 is YDEGEE. Measured with immunoSEQ multiplex PCR; TCRdb has only the in-frame clones, and not every one. The sample shows fewer than 350,000 clones, about 82% of them seen only once. The V gene is TRBV5-8, the J gene TRBJ1-2; 8 bases are shared with TRBD1. Source material: peripheral blood. The clonotype was recovered from a human donor in a cohort sampled during active COVID-19. CDR3 bases: TGTGCCAGCAGCCGGGACAGGATTACTGATGGCTACACCTTC. Residues: CASSRDRITDGYTF.